A single sample is the source of the 32 T cell receptor beta chains below, sequenced in a study of blood T cells in healthy people across ages. Combining a sample-barcoded 5' primer with a J-beta primer mix, a second PCR ran for 7 to 11 cycles. TCRdb independently ran MiXCR on the 5' RACE reads; one entry per CDR3 protein. The sample holds around 990,000 distinct CDR3 sequences, 35% to 45% seen once. Material: blood. Every receptor here comes from a man between 18 and 35 years old in good health.

This clonotype has only a few counts. The chain uses TRBV25-1 and TRBJ1-6; D is uncertain. V shed 0 bases and J shed 0 bases, with 9 bases lying between them. CDR1 MGHDK and CDR2 SYGVNS come from the germline V gene. The CDR3 is 17 amino acids. The CDR3 nucleotides read TGTGCCAGCAGTGAATACGGCCGAAGCTCCTATAATTCACCCCTCCACTTT. It codes for CASSEYGRSSYNSPLHF. The full variable domain, in which reference TRBV25-1 and TRBJ1-6 provide the parts outside the CDR3, is EADIYQTPRYLVIGTGKKITLECSQTMGHDKMYWYQQDPGMELHLIHYSYGVNSTEKGDLSSESTVSRIRTEHFPLTLESARPSHTSQYLCASSEYGRSSYNSPLHFGNGTRLTVT.

V usage is TRBV18 and J usage is TRBJ1-3; D is ambiguous. Germline loops: CDR1 KGHSH, CDR2 LQKENI. CDR3 length: 18 residues. V gave up 6 bases and J gave up 0 bases, with 21 bases separating them. The CDR3 DNA follows: TGTGCCAGCTCCACGATGTCAAACCAGAAGGGCTCTGGAAACACCATATATTTT. It specifies CASSTMSNQKGSGNTIYF.

This clonotype was seen a single time. An end of the junction differs from the germline gene, which may be a read error. This chain uses TRBV7-2 with TRBJ1-2; no clear D. CDR3 length: 13 residues. The germline CDR1 and CDR2 sequences are SGHTA and FQGNSA. CDR3 loop: CASSLGLNYDYTF. As DNA, the CDR3 is TGTGCCAGCAGCTTAGGTCTTAACTATGACTACACCTTC.

This clonotype was counted between two and nine times. This CDR3 is CSAHFGGDLPTDTQYF. The CDR3 region has the DNA TGCAGTGCCCATTTTGGGGGGGACCTCCCCACAGATACGCAGTATTTT. This chain links TRBV20-1 with TRBJ2-3; 7 bases are a match to TRBD2. The germline CDR1 and CDR2 sequences are DFQATT and SNEGSKA (reference sequence). The CDR3 covers 16 residues. V shed 6 bases and J 2 bases; nucleotides not matched to a gene: 14.

The chain joins TRBV7-2 to TRBJ1-5; D gene unclear. Germline CDR1 reads SGHTA; CDR2 reads FQGNSA. The V end lost 1 base, the J end lost 7 bases, and 11 bases lay between the germline ends. This CDR3 is built from 14 residues. The CDR3 loop is CASSLDAGPQPQHF. DNA of the CDR3: TGTGCCAGCAGCTTAGACGCAGGACCCCAGCCCCAGCATTTT.

This clonotype was seen a handful of times. CDR3 sequence: CASSSPSTSRNEQFF. The CDR3 nucleotides are TGTGCCAGCAGCTCCCCATCTACTAGTCGGAATGAGCAGTTCTTC. The genes are TRBV7-3 and TRBJ2-1; maybe TRBD2 (5 bases). The CDR3 totals 15 residues. The V and J ends lost 4 bases and 7 bases respectively, with 17 bases between them. In germline, CDR1 is SGHTA, CDR2 FQGTGA. The variable domain in full, completed from reference TRBV7-3 and TRBJ2-1, reads GAGVSQTPSNKVTEKGKYVELRCDPISGHTALYWYRQSLGQGPEFLIYFQGTGAADDSGLPNDRFFAVRPEGSVSTLKIQRTERGDSAVYLCASSSPSTSRNEQFFGPGTRLTVL.

In this sample, this clonotype turned up a few times. This chain links TRBV6-6 with TRBJ1-2; a possible D gene is TRBD1 (5 bases). Germline CDR1 and CDR2: MNHNY and SVGAGI (reference sequence). This CDR3 is 12 amino acids long. With 0 bases removed from V and 6 bases from J, the gap between germline ends came to 5 bases. The CDR3 DNA reads TGTGCCAGCAGTTACTCGACAGATGGCTACACCTTC. Translated: CASSYSTDGYTF.

The chain uses TRBV27 and TRBJ2-7, with a weak D call TRBD2 (6 bases). Germline CDR1 and CDR2: MNHEY and SMNVEV (reference sequence). The CDR3 contains 15 residues. Trimming took off 3 bases at V and 1 base at J, with 13 bases between the two ends. The CDR3, as DNA: TGTGCCAGCAGTTTGGGGGGTCCAATTTCCTACGAGCAGTACTTC. This encodes CASSLGGPISYEQYF.

This clonotype turned up a few times. The chain is built from TRBV13 and TRBJ2-1; D is unclear. Trimming took 5 bases from V and 9 from J, leaving 20 bases between them. Germline V gene sequence: CDR1 PRHDT, CDR2 FYEKMQ (reference sequence). This CDR3 contains 15 residues. The CDR3 DNA sequence: TGTGCCAGCAGCCCACGCGGATTAGTAGAGAGTGAGCAGTTCTTC. Protein product: CASSPRGLVESEQFF.

A few counts support this clonotype. The chain has TRBV14 and TRBJ2-5; D unresolved. V gave up 1 base and J gave up 5 bases, with 11 bases separating them. Germline CDR1 and CDR2: SGHDN and FVKESK. The CDR3 is 14 residues long. CDR3 loop: CASSQVVAKETQYF. The CDR3 DNA reads as TGTGCCAGCAGCCAAGTTGTGGCTAAGGAGACCCAGTACTTC.

The rearrangement links TRBV2 to TRBJ2-3; D assignment may be TRBD1 or TRBD2 (5 bases each). The CDR3 is made up of 15 amino acids. The germline gives CDR1 SNHLY, CDR2 FYNNEI. Trimming removed 6 bases from V and 0 bases from J, with 13 bases in between. CDR3 in amino acids: CASRGPRGSTDTQYF. The CDR3 nucleotides read TGTGCCAGCAGGGGGCCACGGGGCAGCACAGATACGCAGTATTTT. Looking up the rest from reference TRBV2 and TRBJ2-3 gives the full variable domain: EPEVTQTPSHQVTQMGQEVILRCVPISNHLYFYWYRQILGQKVEFLVSFYNNEISEKSEIFDDQFSVERPDGSNFTLKIRSTKLEDSAMYFCASRGPRGSTDTQYFGPGTRLTVL.

CDR3 loop: CASSVRTSDTQYF. The CDR3 bases are TGCGCCAGCAGCGTAAGGACATCAGATACGCAGTATTTT. V usage is TRBV5-1 and J usage is TRBJ2-3; a weak D match, TRBD1 (5 bases). V lost 4 bases and J lost 4, with 10 bases in between. In germline, CDR1 is SGHRS, CDR2 YFSETQ. The CDR3 is 13 amino acids.

This clonotype was recorded a few times. V and J are TRBV2 and TRBJ1-1; 8 bases map to TRBD1. Unmatched junction bases numbered 8, after V lost 10 bases and J lost 4 bases. In germline, CDR1 is SNHLY, CDR2 FYNNEI. The CDR3 length is 13 residues. As DNA, the CDR3 is TGTGCCATCAACAGGGGGTCCGGCACTGAAGCTTTCTTT. This encodes CAINRGSGTEAFF.

V usage is TRBV11-2 and J usage is TRBJ2-5; D is possibly TRBD1 (5 bases). The CDR3 totals 17 residues. Per germline, CDR1 SGHAT and CDR2 FQNNGV. V was trimmed by 4 bases and J by 0 bases, leaving 18 bases between them. CDR3 sequence: CASSSKIRQPNQETQYF. CDR3 nucleotides: TGTGCCAGCAGCTCAAAAATTCGACAGCCCAACCAAGAGACCCAGTACTTC. The full variable domain, rest sourced from reference TRBV11-2 and TRBJ2-5, is EAGVAQSPRYKIIEKRQSVAFWCNPISGHATLYWYQQILGQGPKLLIQFQNNGVVDDSQLPKDRFSAERLKGVDSTLKIQPAKLEDSAVYLCASSSKIRQPNQETQYFGPGTRLLVL.

The V gene is TRBV5-1, the J gene TRBJ2-7, with TRBD2 identical over 7 bases. Trimming took 5 bases from V and 0 from J; bases not matched to a gene: 11. The CDR3 runs to 16 residues. The germline CDR1 and CDR2 sequences are SGHRS and YFSETQ. For the CDR3, the DNA is TGCGCCAGCAGAAATGGCGGCAGCGGGGACTCCTACGAGCAGTACTTC. This sequence encodes CASRNGGSGDSYEQYF.

This clonotype was recorded a few times. The chain uses TRBV4-1 and TRBJ2-1, with 10 bases identical to TRBD2. This CDR3 spans 15 amino acids. From germline, CDR1 is MGHRA and CDR2 YSYEKL. The V gene end was trimmed by 3 bases and the J gene end by 5 bases; junction bases not matched to a gene: 4. For the CDR3, the DNA is TGCGCCAGCAGCCATACTAGCGGGACCGACAATGAGCAGTTCTTC. This encodes CASSHTSGTDNEQFF.

This clonotype was seen a handful of times. The rearrangement joins TRBV29-1 to TRBJ1-2; D not certain. Germline V CDR1 and CDR2: SQVTM, ANQGSEA. Trimming took off 5 bases at V and 6 bases at J, with 13 bases between the two ends. The CDR3 consists of 12 residues. CDR3 nucleotide sequence: TGCAGCGTTTTATCAGCCAGCCATGGCTACACCTTC. Protein: CSVLSASHGYTF.

The chain recombines TRBV12-3 or TRBV12-4 with TRBJ2-7, with D unresolved. The CDR3 runs to 14 residues. Trimming cost V 5 bases and J 0 bases, with 11 bases left between them. The CDR3 spells CASSNPSHSYEQYF. CDR3 in DNA: TGTGCCAGCAGTAACCCCAGCCACTCCTACGAGCAGTACTTC.

This chain uses TRBV4-2 with TRBJ2-3, with 10 bases identical to TRBD2. CDR1 and CDR2 (germline): LGHNA, YNFKEQ. The CDR3 length is 18 residues. J gave up 2 bases and V 0 bases, and 8 bases lay outside the gene matches. The CDR3 is CASSQDPHSGGPTDTQYF. CDR3 coding DNA: TGTGCCAGCAGCCAAGACCCCCATAGCGGGGGGCCCACAGATACGCAGTATTTT.

There are a few counts of this clonotype. The CDR3 nucleotides read TGTGCCAGCAGTTCGGGAAGGGGCGAGCAGTACTTC. This codes for CASSSGRGEQYF. The chain couples TRBV27 to TRBJ2-7, with D perhaps assigned TRBD1 or TRBD2 (5 bases each). The length of the CDR3 is 12 residues. V lost 4 bases and J 6 bases, leaving 10 bases between the germline ends. The germline CDR1 and CDR2 sequences are MNHEY and SMNVEV (reference sequence).

This clonotype has more than one count but fewer than ten. V and J are TRBV5-5 and TRBJ2-1, with D possibly matching TRBD1 (6 bases). V dropped 0 bases and J dropped 0 bases, with 13 bases sitting between them. Per germline, CDR1 SGHKS and CDR2 YYEKEE (reference sequence). The CDR3 runs 17 residues. CDR3 nucleotide sequence: TGTGCCAGCAGCTTGGCCCCGGAGGACAGCTCCTACAATGAGCAGTTCTTC. It translates to CASSLAPEDSSYNEQFF.

This clonotype was observed a handful of times. This chain uses TRBV29-1 with TRBJ1-4; possibly TRBD1 for D (5 bases). The CDR3 has 14 amino acids. V was pared by 3 bases and J by 7 bases, with 15 bases between. Germline V lookup: CDR1 SQVTM, CDR2 ANQGSEA. Here the CDR3 reads CSVDLQGRGEKLFF. The CDR3 DNA sequence: TGCAGCGTTGATCTCCAGGGTCGGGGTGAAAAACTGTTTTTT.

This clonotype was found a few times. The chain joins TRBV25-1 to TRBJ1-6; no reliable D call. The CDR3 runs to 13 residues. V gave up 5 bases and J gave up 5 bases, with 7 bases separating them. The germline V gene encodes CDR1 MGHDK and CDR2 SYGVNS. CDR3 amino acids: CASSLTDNSPLHF. Written as DNA, the CDR3 is TGTGCCAGCAGTTTGACCGATAATTCACCCCTCCACTTT. The full variable domain, with the rest looked up from reference TRBV25-1 and TRBJ1-6, is EADIYQTPRYLVIGTGKKITLECSQTMGHDKMYWYQQDPGMELHLIHYSYGVNSTEKGDLSSESTVSRIRTEHFPLTLESARPSHTSQYLCASSLTDNSPLHFGNGTRLTVT.

With regard to this clonotype: The junction and the germline gene differ at one end; a read error may be behind it. This sequence joins TRBV29-1 and TRBJ2-4, with D maybe TRBD1 (5 bases). TRBJ2-7 explains the end of the DNA better; the J call may be wrong. CDR1 is SQVTM and CDR2 is ANQGSEA in the germline V gene. The CDR3 totals 13 residues. The CDR3 sequence: CSDEELDSYEQYF. In nucleotides, the CDR3 is TGCAGCGATGAAGAACTCGACAGCTACGAGCAGTACTTC.

This clonotype was observed once. The J gene is TRBJ2-1, the V gene TRBV9; the match to TRBD2 covers 8 bases. This CDR3 has 18 residues. The germline V gene encodes CDR1 SGDLS and CDR2 YYNGEE. V was pared by 3 bases and J by 3 bases, with 14 bases of the junction left unmatched. CDR3 region: CASSASRTSGRNYNEQFF. DNA for the CDR3: TGTGCCAGCAGCGCTAGTCGTACTAGCGGACGTAACTACAATGAGCAGTTCTTC.

There are many counts of this clonotype. This sequence joins TRBV2 and TRBJ2-5; D might be TRBD1 (5 bases). Trimming removed 6 bases at V and 0 bases at J, with 11 bases between. The CDR3 has 14 amino acids. The germline CDR1 and CDR2 sequences are SNHLY and FYNNEI. CDR3 loop: CASSYDRNQETQYF. The CDR3 DNA reads TGTGCCAGCAGCTACGACAGAAACCAAGAGACCCAGTACTTC.

The rearrangement links TRBV11-2 to TRBJ1-1; D not certain. The CDR3 sequence is 14 residues long. The V and J ends lost 5 bases and 2 bases respectively, with 12 bases between them. CDR1 and CDR2 from the germline V gene are SGHAT and FQNNGV. This CDR3 reads CASSPHMGNTEAFF. The DNA of the CDR3 is TGTGCCAGCAGCCCCCATATGGGTAACACTGAAGCTTTCTTT. The entire variable domain, with the rest obtained from reference TRBV11-2 and TRBJ1-1, is as follows: EAGVAQSPRYKIIEKRQSVAFWCNPISGHATLYWYQQILGQGPKLLIQFQNNGVVDDSQLPKDRFSAERLKGVDSTLKIQPAKLEDSAVYLCASSPHMGNTEAFFGQGTRLTVV.

This clonotype was picked up a small number of times. The chain is built from TRBV7-3 and TRBJ2-3, with D perhaps given as TRBD1 or TRBD2 (5 bases each). Germline V gene lookup returns CDR1 SGHTA and CDR2 FQGTGA. This CDR3 is built from 19 residues. V lost 1 base and J lost 2, with 22 bases in between. CDR3 in amino acids: CASSLRGRGTASLTDTQYF. In DNA form, the CDR3 reads TGTGCCAGCAGCTTAAGGGGACGGGGTACCGCCTCCCTCACAGATACGCAGTATTTT.

J is TRBJ2-3 and V is TRBV9; D is perhaps TRBD1 (7 bases). The V end lost 4 bases, the J end lost 3 bases, and 15 bases lay between the germline ends. Germline lookup yields CDR1 SGDLS and CDR2 YYNGEE. This CDR3 is 15 amino acids long. This CDR3 is CASSPAGGGTDTQYF. In DNA, the CDR3 is TGTGCCAGCAGCCCGGCAGGGGGAGGTACAGATACGCAGTATTTT.

The V call is TRBV19, the J call TRBJ1-2; no clear D gene. The V end was cut by 5 bases, the J end by 4 bases, with 17 bases between. The CDR3 is 15 residues long. Per the germline V gene, CDR1 is LNHDA and CDR2 is SQIVND (reference sequence). CDR3 in amino acids: CASSPGPPPAYGYTF. The CDR3 DNA reads TGTGCCAGTAGTCCCGGGCCCCCCCCAGCCTATGGCTACACCTTC.

This chain links TRBV20-1 with TRBJ1-4; possibly TRBD1 for D (6 bases). V lost 0 bases to trimming and J lost 5 bases, with 10 bases between them. Germline CDR1 is DFQATT and CDR2 is SNEGSKA (reference sequence). The CDR3 contains 14 residues. The CDR3 nucleotides read TGCAGTGCTAGAGAGGGGGCCGGGAATGAAAAACTGTTTTTT. This codes for CSAREGAGNEKLFF.

The chain links TRBV12-5 to TRBJ2-1; no definite D call. Germline CDR1 LGHNT, CDR2 FRNRAP. The V gene lost 1 base and the J gene lost 4 bases, with 11 bases spanning the gap. This CDR3 region has 15 residues. The CDR3 DNA reads as TGTGCTAGTGGTTTGGGGGATCGAACGTACAATGAGCAGTTCTTC. It codes for CASGLGDRTYNEQFF.